Listed here are 14 T cell receptor beta chains from one sample, sequenced in a study of T cells in Graves' hyperthyroidism and ophthalmopathy. From RNA transcripts, TCR beta CDR3 regions were amplified. Using the HTBI primer set, a first-round RT-PCR was run on the TCR CDR3. TCRdb fed the multiplex PCR reads into MiXCR, producing one record per CDR3 protein. The sample consists of about 610,000 distinct CDR3 sequences, roughly 15% of them appearing once. Specimen: blood. The origin of the receptors is a woman aged 40 to 49 with Graves' ophthalmopathy.

The rearrangement uses TRBV7-9 and TRBJ1-1, with no clear D. Trimming cost V 7 bases and J 0 bases, with 6 bases left between them. This CDR3 has 12 residues. Looked up from germline, CDR1 is SEHNR and CDR2 is FQNEAQ (reference sequence). The CDR3 sequence: CASTSVNTEAFF. Here the CDR3 DNA reads TGTGCCAGCACCTCGGTGAACACTGAAGCTTTCTTT.

This clonotype was seen ten or more times. The rearrangement links TRBV19 to TRBJ1-2, with D maybe TRBD1 (6 bases). Germline loops: CDR1 LNHDA, CDR2 SQIVND (reference sequence). V dropped 9 bases and J dropped 0 bases, with 14 bases sitting between them. There are 14 residues in the CDR3. This CDR3 is CASQQGPANYGYTF. The CDR3, as DNA: TGTGCCAGCCAACAGGGACCGGCTAACTATGGCTACACCTTC.

Ten or more counts support this clonotype. V and J are TRBV25-1 and TRBJ1-1; D unclear. The CDR3 runs 14 residues. Germline-derived CDR1 and CDR2 are MGHDK and SYGVNS. The germline V and J ends were trimmed by 1 base and 4 bases, with 10 bases remaining between them. The CDR3 protein is CASSESLGSTEAFF. DNA for the CDR3: TGTGCCAGCAGTGAATCCCTCGGGAGCACTGAAGCTTTCTTT. Drawing the rest from reference TRBV25-1 and TRBJ1-1, the complete variable domain is EADIYQTPRYLVIGTGKKITLECSQTMGHDKMYWYQQDPGMELHLIHYSYGVNSTEKGDLSSESTVSRIRTEHFPLTLESARPSHTSQYLCASSESLGSTEAFFGQGTRLTVV.

This clonotype was counted a few times. The rearrangement joins TRBV3-1 to TRBJ1-3; D uncertain. The V gene lost 0 bases and the J gene lost 0 bases, with 9 bases spanning the gap. Germline V gene lookup returns CDR1 LGHDT and CDR2 YNNKEL (reference sequence). This CDR3 contains 16 residues. The CDR3 DNA is TGTGCCAGCAGCCAAGATCCAGCGAGCTCTGGAAACACCATATATTTT. Amino acids: CASSQDPASSGNTIYF.

The sample holds a few counts of this clonotype. Mismatch with germline at one junction end may stem from a read error. This chain joins TRBV7-2 and TRBJ1-2; D possibly corresponds to TRBD1 (6 bases). Per germline, CDR1 SGHTA and CDR2 FQGNSA. This CDR3 contains 12 residues. Here the CDR3 DNA reads TGTGCCAGCAGCTTAGACAGGGACGGCTGCACCTTC. It specifies CASSLDRDGCTF.

The sample holds many counts of this clonotype. This chain uses TRBV20-1 with TRBJ1-2; D may be TRBD1 (6 bases). The V end was cut by 3 bases, the J end by 1 base, with 15 bases between. Germline-derived CDR1 and CDR2 are DFQATT and SNEGSKA (reference sequence). The CDR3 totals 15 residues. The CDR3 protein is CSASATGGFNYGYTF. CDR3 nucleotides: TGCAGTGCTAGCGCGACAGGAGGTTTTAACTATGGCTACACCTTC.

This clonotype was detected only a few times. The rearrangement links TRBV30 to TRBJ2-3, with D unresolved. Deletions cut 4 bases from V and 4 bases from J, with 12 bases between. The CDR3 sequence is 13 residues long. Germline assignment: CDR1 GTSNPN and CDR2 SVGIG (reference sequence). In nucleotides, the CDR3 is TGTGCCTGGACTCCTCCGGCGGCAGATACGCAGTATTTT. It codes for CAWTPPAADTQYF.

This clonotype was picked up many times. The chain carries TRBV5-5 and TRBJ1-2; D is possibly TRBD1 (6 bases). Trimming cost V 3 bases and J 4 bases, with 13 bases left between them. CDR1 SGHKS and CDR2 YYEKEE come from the germline V gene (reference sequence). The CDR3 sequence is 14 residues long. The CDR3 DNA follows: TGTGCCAGCAGCTCACTACAGGGTGGCTATGGCTACACCTTC. This gives the protein CASSSLQGGYGYTF. Full variable domain (missing parts from reference TRBV5-5 and TRBJ1-2): DAGVTQSPTHLIKTRGQQVTLRCSPISGHKSVSWYQQVLGQGPQFIFQYYEKEERGRGNFPDRFSARQFPNYSSELNVNALLLGDSALYLCASSSLQGGYGYTFGSGTRLTVV.

This clonotype was observed many times. The chain has TRBV20-1 and TRBJ2-7, with TRBD2 matching over 7 bases. V lost 6 bases and J lost 3; bases outside the gene matches: 5. The CDR3 loop spans 12 amino acids. CDR1 is DFQATT, CDR2 SNEGSKA, per germline (reference sequence). The CDR3 nucleotides read TGCAGTGCGAGTAGCGGGCTCTACGAGCAGTACTTC. The encoded protein is CSASSGLYEQYF.

This clonotype was seen many times. This chain joins TRBV28 and TRBJ2-7, with D hard to call. CDR1 and CDR2 from the germline V gene are MDHEN and SYDVKM. V lost 5 bases, J lost 3 bases, and 14 bases lay in between. This CDR3 has 14 residues. CDR3 region: CASSTDSNRYEQYF. CDR3 DNA: TGTGCCAGCAGTACAGACTCGAACCGCTACGAGCAGTACTTC.

As for this clonotype: A single base separates this from a much larger clone, so it may be a read error. This chain links TRBV28 with TRBJ2-7; 9 nucleotides line up with TRBD1. Germline V gene lookup returns CDR1 MDHEN and CDR2 SYDVKM. V shed 7 bases and J 8 bases; nucleotides not matched to a gene: 9. The CDR3 extends over 13 amino acids. The CDR3 sequence: CASTQGAMGKQYF. The CDR3 DNA reads as TGTGCCAGCACACAGGGGGCTATGGGCAAGCAGTACTTC.

This sequence joins TRBV6-1 and TRBJ2-7; 11 bases are a match to TRBD2. CDR1 is MNHNS, CDR2 SASEGT, per germline. Trimming took 5 bases from V and 1 from J; bases not matched to a gene: 7. This CDR3 region has 16 residues. CDR3 region: CASSTPRTSGSYEQYF. CDR3 DNA: TGTGCCAGCAGTACCCCCCGGACTAGCGGGTCCTACGAGCAGTACTTC.

The gene calls are TRBV30 and TRBJ1-2; a possible D gene is TRBD1 (5 bases). Trimming removed 1 base from V and 4 bases from J, with 13 bases in between. This CDR3 has 14 residues. CDR1 and CDR2 from the germline V gene are GTSNPN and SVGIG (reference sequence). The CDR3: CAWSGGGIVYGYTF. For the CDR3, the DNA is TGTGCCTGGAGTGGGGGGGGGATCGTCTATGGCTACACCTTC.

This clonotype was counted many times. J is TRBJ2-7 and V is TRBV7-9; 7 nucleotides match TRBD2. The V segment lost 5 bases and the J segment 7 bases; nucleotides outside the gene matches: 5. Germline CDR1 reads SEHNR; CDR2 reads FQNEAQ (reference sequence). The CDR3 consists of 12 residues. The chain's CDR3 is CASSIGRGEQYF. CDR3 nucleotide sequence: TGTGCCAGCAGCATAGGGCGGGGGGAGCAGTACTTC.